This T cell receptor (beta chain) is from a study of identical twins (dated by TCRdb to about 2016). For context, the study as a whole: To test whether fetal clonotypes persist, the study used deep sequencing on TCR alpha and beta repertoires from monozygotic twins, unrelated adults of various ages, and cord blood. To rule out contamination, replicate twin experiments were performed at different times with different library preparation protocols. What the authors observed across the whole study: Fewer insertions were carried by abundant cord blood beta clonotypes; a weaker similar trend was observed in young adult naive repertoires, while no such trend was observed in memory repertoires. Excess twin sharing in beta out-of-frame sequences was weaker because fewer shared sequences lowered the signal-to-noise ratio. Because the same donors could not be followed over many years, the conclusions relied on cross-sectional statistical analysis. In monozygotic twins, out-of-frame TCR alpha sharing was systematically underestimated by recombination models, although the models agreed with sharing between unrelated individuals. Zero-insertion analyses could be partly confounded by invariant T cells such as MAIT and iNKT, though diverse VJ usage argued against such confounding for most clonotypes. Out-of-frame TCR alpha sequences shared between twins showed an excess of low generation-probability sequences compared with coincidental sharing between unrelated individuals.

Only healthy Caucasian donors were included. The twin cohort consisted of three pairs of female monozygotic twins, all aged about 18 to 29 years. Positive isolation kits from Invitrogen were used to isolate CD4+ and CD8+ T cell populations. Library preparation was by 5' RACE. The instrument given in TCRdb is Illumina HiSeq 2000. Template switching introduced a universal primer binding site; the final cDNA contained a unique molecular identifier, enabling accurate counting of TCR cDNA molecules. Specific primers in the conserved constant-segment region were used to synthesize first-strand cDNA for the TCR alpha and beta chains. To control for contamination, every cDNA library was double barcoded, receiving both a SMART-Mk sample barcode and Illumina barcodes. TruSeq adapter sequences along with Illumina sample barcodes were introduced in two successive PCR steps. The Illumina HiSeq platform was used with custom primers to sequence TCR alpha and beta cDNA libraries. Under the source paper's analysis protocol: Unique molecular identifiers were extracted from raw reads with MiGEC, and CDR3 positions were determined with MiXCR. For each individual, recombination models were inferred using an EM algorithm with the repgenHMM and IGoR tools. Shared clonotypes were analyzed with the tcR package in R, and sharing was normalized by the product of cloneset sizes. Out-of-frame nonproductive sequences were analyzed to study raw recombination free of thymic and clonal selection effects. Clones were called with MiXCR by TCRdb after fastp trimmed the public reads at Q25, and only in-frame beta chains were retained. Identical CDR3 proteins give one entry, which carries the most common genes and DNA. What appears here as the V and J calls and clone size reflects TCRdb's work, not the paper's. The sample data list about 520,000 distinct CDR3 sequences, and 22% of these were observed just once. The ten largest clones add up to around 0.91% of the sample.

Comments on this clonotype: Its antigen is not yet known. Base qualities are not provided; no much larger clone lies one nucleotide away.

A distance of 19 bases separates the germline ends of V and J, which lose 8 bases and 4 bases respectively. The CDR3 spans 15 residues, from the cysteine through the phenylalanine. Kept here is only the CDR3 DNA, which spans 45 bases and is read in frame from base 1. Taken from the germline V gene, the CDR1 and CDR2 loops are MNHEY and SVGEGT. This same sample was also taken into another study, of T cells expressing NK-cell markers. As that second paper reports: Under ten donors provided sorted CD3+CD56+NKG2C+, CD3+CD56+NKG2C- and CD3+CD56-NKG2C+ T-cell subsets, whose TCR beta-chain repertoires were profiled. Among the eight sequenced donors, only one was HCMV-seronegative, while the other seven were HCMV-seropositive. In several experiments an anti-gammadeltaTCR antibody was added to restrict sorting to alphabetaTCR-expressing T cells. In six donors, the dominant CD3+CD56+NKG2C+ clonotypes were among the top 10 CD8+ clonotypes and accounted for roughly 1.0-7.0% of CD8+ T cells. Those dominant clonotypes were again the most abundant among CD3+CD56-NKG2C+ cells in several donors, at about 28.3-65%. Whether the expanded NKG2C-expressing T cell clones were specific for HCMV antigens remained unclear. The study sequenced eight donors, all healthy volunteers chosen at random: three men and five women. HCMV serostatus was determined by detecting HCMV-specific IgG in serum with a commercial ELISA kit. MIGEC handled demultiplexing of the reads and grouping by UMI, while MiTCR was used to assemble and quantify clonotypes. To exclude erroneous sequences, any TCR cDNA sequence not supported by at least two reads was discarded. The tcR package was used for downstream repertoire analysis, and clonotypes were matched across fractions by CDR3 nucleotide sequence plus V segment. VDJmatch was used to annotate antigen specificity against VDJdb, with one amino acid substitution in CDR3 permitted.

In this chain, TRBV6-2 or TRBV6-3 is recombined with TRBJ2-3; tentative D gene TRBD2, with 6 bases matching. The sequencing input was CD4+ T cells sorted from blood. This TCR was recovered from a woman aged 18-29 years in good health. The CDR3 in this case is CASAGPGANPDTQYF. Here is the DNA: TGTGCCAGCGCGGGACCCGGGGCCAACCCAGATACGCAGTATTTT.